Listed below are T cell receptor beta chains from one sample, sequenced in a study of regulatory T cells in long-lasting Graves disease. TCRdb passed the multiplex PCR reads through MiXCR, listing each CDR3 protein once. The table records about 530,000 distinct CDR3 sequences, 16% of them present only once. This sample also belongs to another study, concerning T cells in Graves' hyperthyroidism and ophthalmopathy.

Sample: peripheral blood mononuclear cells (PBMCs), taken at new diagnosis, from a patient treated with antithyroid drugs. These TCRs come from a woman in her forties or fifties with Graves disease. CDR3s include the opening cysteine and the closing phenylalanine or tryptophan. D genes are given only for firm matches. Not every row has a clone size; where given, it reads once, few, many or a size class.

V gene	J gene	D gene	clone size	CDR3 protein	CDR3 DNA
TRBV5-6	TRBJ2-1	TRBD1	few	CASSRRLGDRGNEQFF	TGTGCCAGCAGCAGACGGTTGGGCGACAGGGGCAATGAGCAGTTCTTC
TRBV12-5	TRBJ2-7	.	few	CASGPPQGGLGLYEQYF	TGTGCTAGTGGTCCCCCCCAGGGGGGACTAGGGTTGTACGAGCAGTACTTC
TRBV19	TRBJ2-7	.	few	CASSEGPGQTQYF	TGTGCCAGTAGTGAGGGGCCAGGGCAGACGCAGTACTTC
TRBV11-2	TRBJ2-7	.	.	CASSLNGGHPSIYEQYF	TGTGCCAGCAGCTTGAACGGGGGGCATCCCTCCATTTACGAGCAGTACTTC
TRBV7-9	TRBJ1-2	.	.	CASSLTAGTYGYTF	TGTGCCAGCAGCTTGACGGCGGGGACCTATGGCTACACCTTC
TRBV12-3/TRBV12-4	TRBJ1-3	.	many	CASSLGLPGNTIYF	TGTGCCAGCAGTTTAGGACTACCTGGAAACACCATATATTTT
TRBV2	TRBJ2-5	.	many	CASSEGVAQYF	TGTGCCAGCAGTGAAGGGGTGGCCCAGTACTTC
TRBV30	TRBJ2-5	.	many	CAWTYEGTGETQYF	TGTGCCTGGACCTACGAGGGCACAGGGGAGACCCAGTACTTC
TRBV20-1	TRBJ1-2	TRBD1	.	CSAVIPGQRHYGYTF	TGCAGTGCCGTAATCCCGGGACAGAGGCACTATGGCTACACCTTC
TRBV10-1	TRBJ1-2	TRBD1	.	CASSAAGTGGYTF	TGCGCCAGCAGCGCCGCCGGGACAGGTGGCTACACCTTC
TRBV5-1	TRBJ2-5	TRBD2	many	CASSLGVSSGGQETQYF	TGCGCCAGCAGCTTGGGAGTTTCTAGCGGGGGTCAAGAGACCCAGTACTTC
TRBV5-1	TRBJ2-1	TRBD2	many	CASSPERAGGQEQFF	TGCGCCAGCAGCCCGGAGCGAGCGGGGGGCCAGGAGCAGTTCTTC
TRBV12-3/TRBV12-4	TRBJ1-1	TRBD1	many	CASSPSPGQGKTEAFF	TGTGCCAGCAGTCCTTCGCCGGGACAGGGAAAAACTGAAGCTTTCTTT
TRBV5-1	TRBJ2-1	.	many	CASSPQLGHTYNEQFF	TGCGCCAGCAGCCCGCAACTCGGACATACCTACAATGAGCAGTTCTTC
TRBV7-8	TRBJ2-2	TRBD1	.	CASSQGPGQDLFF	TGCGCCAGCAGCCAAGGACCCGGACAGGACCTGTTTTTT
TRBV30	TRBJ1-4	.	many	CAWKTLTTNEKLFF	TGTGCCTGGAAAACGCTCACAACTAATGAAAAACTGTTTTTT
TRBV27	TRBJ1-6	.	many	CASSFRGSGALHF	TGTGCCAGCAGTTTTAGGGGGAGCGGTGCCCTCCACTTT
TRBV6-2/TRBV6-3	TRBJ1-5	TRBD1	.	CASSYLYRTGAQPQHF	TGTGCCAGCAGTTACTTATATCGGACAGGGGCTCAGCCCCAGCATTTT
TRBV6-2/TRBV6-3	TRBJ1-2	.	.	CASSHGQGRLDGYTF	TGTGCCAGCAGCCACGGTCAGGGAAGGTTGGATGGCTACACCTTC
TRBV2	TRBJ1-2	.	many	CASTRGVPTNYGYTF	TGTGCCAGCACGAGGGGCGTACCTACTAACTATGGCTACACCTTC
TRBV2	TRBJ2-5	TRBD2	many	CASRPTSGEETQYF	TGTGCCAGCAGACCTACTAGCGGGGAGGAGACCCAGTACTTC
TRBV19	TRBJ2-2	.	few	CASSPQGGSAGELFF	TGTGCCAGTAGCCCACAGGGAGGGAGCGCCGGGGAGCTGTTTTTT
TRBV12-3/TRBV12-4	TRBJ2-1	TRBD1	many	CASREDRGTNEQFF	TGTGCCAGCAGAGAGGACAGGGGAACTAATGAGCAGTTCTTC
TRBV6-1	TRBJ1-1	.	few	CASSHPGKGSTEAFF	TGTGCCAGCAGTCACCCTGGAAAGGGGAGCACTGAAGCTTTCTTT
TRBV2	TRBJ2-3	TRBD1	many	CASRKTGGGGDTQYF	TGTGCCAGCAGGAAGACAGGGGGAGGGGGAGATACGCAGTATTTT
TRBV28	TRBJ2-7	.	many	CASRLDTGGSYEQYF	TGTGCCAGCAGACTAGATACCGGAGGTTCCTACGAGCAGTACTTC
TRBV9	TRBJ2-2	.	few	CASSPPLENTGELFF	TGTGCCAGCAGCCCCCCGCTAGAGAACACCGGGGAGCTGTTTTTT
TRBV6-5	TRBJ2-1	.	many	CASSHSTSEQFF	TGTGCCAGCAGCCACTCGACTAGTGAGCAGTTCTTC
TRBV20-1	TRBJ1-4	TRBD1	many	CSARDGTGGEKLFF	TGCAGTGCTAGAGATGGGACAGGTGGTGAAAAACTGTTTTTT
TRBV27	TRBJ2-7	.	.	CASAREGHEQYF	TGTGCCAGCGCTAGAGAGGGGCACGAGCAGTACTTC
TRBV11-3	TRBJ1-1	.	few	CASSPRGWAGSMSTEAFF	TGTGCCAGCAGCCCTCGGGGGTGGGCGGGGTCGATGAGCACTGAAGCTTTCTTT
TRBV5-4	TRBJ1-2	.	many	CASSYDSTNYGYTF	TGTGCCAGCAGTTACGACAGTACTAACTATGGCTACACCTTC